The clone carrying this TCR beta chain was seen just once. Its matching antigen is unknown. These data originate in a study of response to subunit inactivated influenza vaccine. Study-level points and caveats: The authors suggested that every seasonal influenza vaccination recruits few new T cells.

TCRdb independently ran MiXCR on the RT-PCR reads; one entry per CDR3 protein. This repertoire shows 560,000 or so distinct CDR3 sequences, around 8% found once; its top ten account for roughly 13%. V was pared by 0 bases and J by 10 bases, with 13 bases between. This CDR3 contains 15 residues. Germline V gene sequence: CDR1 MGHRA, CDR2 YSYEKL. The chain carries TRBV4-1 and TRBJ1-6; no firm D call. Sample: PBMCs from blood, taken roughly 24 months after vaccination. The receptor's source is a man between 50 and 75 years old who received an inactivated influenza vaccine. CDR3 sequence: CASSQDPGWGSPLHF. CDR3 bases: TGCGCCAGCAGCCAAGACCCGGGGTGGGGATCACCCCTCCACTTT.